Shown below are 29 T cell receptor beta chains from a single sample sequenced in a study of shared clonotypes between healthy human individuals. TCRdb's copy holds only in-frame clones and misses some; the assay was immunoSEQ multiplex PCR. Among some 2,000,000 clones listed, about 95% were seen once. CD8 cells regarded as naive lacked CD45RO, were positively chosen for CCR7, and omitted terminally differentiated effector memory CD45RA+ cells. Sequencing input: naive CD8+ T cells sorted from blood. All receptors derive from a man between 18 and 35 years old in good health.

The rearrangement uses TRBV30 and TRBJ1-2; D is perhaps TRBD1 (6 bases). The V end lost 5 bases, the J end lost 1 base, and 20 bases lay between the germline ends. Germline-derived CDR1 and CDR2 are GTSNPN and SVGIG (reference sequence). This CDR3 contains 16 residues. This CDR3 reads CAWPKTRTEVNYGYTF. The DNA for the CDR3 is TGTGCCTGGCCCAAGACGCGGACAGAGGTTAACTATGGCTACACCTTC.

This chain uses TRBV28 with TRBJ1-4; no clear D gene. The CDR3 has 14 residues. Germline CDR1 is MDHEN and CDR2 is SYDVKM. Trimming left V 0 bases short and J 4 bases short, with 6 bases between. The CDR3 coding sequence is TGTGCCAGCAGTTTATGGGCAGATAATGAAAAACTGTTTTTT. Its translation is CASSLWADNEKLFF.

This chain links TRBV2 with TRBJ2-1, with 8 bases aligning to TRBD1. V was clipped by 6 bases and J by 4 bases; unmatched bases: 11. The CDR3 contains 16 residues. Germline lookup yields CDR1 SNHLY and CDR2 FYNNEI. CDR3 amino acids: CASRVGTGGLYNEQFF. CDR3 bases: TGTGCCAGCAGAGTAGGTACAGGGGGTTTGTACAATGAGCAGTTCTTC.

The J gene is TRBJ1-2, the V gene TRBV4-2; TRBD1 aligns across 12 bases. Germline V gene data show CDR1 as LGHNA and CDR2 as YNFKEQ. V trimming: 5 bases; J trimming: 0 bases; junction bases outside the gene matches: 7. The CDR3 totals 17 residues. The CDR3 DNA reads as TGTGCCAGCAGCAATCCGGGACAGGGGGCGGCTAACTATGGCTACACCTTC. Translating gives CASSNPGQGAANYGYTF.

The chain employs TRBV5-1 and TRBJ2-2; possibly TRBD1 for D (8 bases). The V gene lost 6 bases and the J gene lost 5 bases, with 17 bases spanning the gap. There are 15 residues in the CDR3. The V gene's germline CDR1 is SGHRS and CDR2 YFSETQ. DNA of the CDR3: TGCGCCAGCATCTTTGGACAGGGAGGGACCGGGGAGCTGTTTTTT. The encoded protein is CASIFGQGGTGELFF.

CDR3 loop: CASSLFPSYNEQFF. CDR3 bases: TGTGCCAGCAGTTTATTCCCCTCCTACAATGAGCAGTTCTTC. The chain employs TRBV27 and TRBJ2-1; D remains unclear. The CDR3 is 14 amino acids. Germline lookup yields CDR1 MNHEY and CDR2 SMNVEV (reference sequence). The V and J ends lost 1 base and 0 bases respectively, with 4 bases between them.

The chain links TRBV4-3 to TRBJ2-3, with D perhaps matching TRBD2 (6 bases). The CDR3 extends over 14 amino acids. Germline V gene lookup returns CDR1 LGHNA and CDR2 YSLEER. V gave up 2 bases and J gave up 2 bases, with 8 bases separating them. This chain's CDR3 is CASSQSGVTDTQYF. CDR3 coding DNA: TGCGCCAGCAGCCAATCGGGGGTCACAGATACGCAGTATTTT.

The gene calls are TRBV27 and TRBJ2-5; D gene unclear. The CDR3 length is 14 residues. Trimming took 5 bases from V and 1 from J, leaving 11 bases between them. Germline V gene data show CDR1 as MNHEY and CDR2 as SMNVEV (reference sequence). CDR3 region: CASSPSWGQETQYF. The CDR3 region has the DNA TGTGCCAGCAGTCCTTCTTGGGGCCAAGAGACCCAGTACTTC.

Here the CDR3 DNA reads TGTGCCAGCAGTTATTCCGGGGACAGCTCACCCCTCCACTTT. It translates to CASSYSGDSSPLHF. The chain recombines TRBV6-5 with TRBJ1-6; 7 bases map to TRBD1. J gave up 10 bases and V 3 bases, and 6 bases lay outside the gene matches. CDR3 length: 14 residues. The germline V gene encodes CDR1 MNHEY and CDR2 SVGAGI.

This chain connects TRBV15 to TRBJ1-3; possibly TRBD1 for D (6 bases). The CDR3 sequence is 15 residues long. Trimming shortened V by 5 bases and J by 4 bases, and 15 bases separated the two germline ends. Germline CDR1 LNHNV, CDR2 YYDKDF (reference sequence). As DNA, the CDR3 is TGTGCCACCAGCCGTATCAGGGGTTCAGGAAACACCATATATTTT. It specifies CATSRIRGSGNTIYF.

The chain joins TRBV7-9 to TRBJ1-1; 7 nucleotides match TRBD1. This CDR3 has 12 amino acids. V was clipped by 5 bases and J by 11 bases; unmatched bases: 8. Germline loops: CDR1 SEHNR, CDR2 FQNEAQ (reference sequence). The CDR3 reads CASSLGTEAAFF. The CDR3 bases are TGTGCCAGCAGCCTGGGGACAGAGGCGGCTTTCTTT.

The V gene is TRBV6-5, the J gene TRBJ2-3; 7 bases agree with TRBD2. The germline V gene has CDR1 MNHEY and CDR2 SVGAGI. The trim removed 7 bases at V and 3 bases at J, leaving 4 bases unmatched. The CDR3 runs to 13 residues. The CDR3 DNA sequence: TGTGCCAGCAAGGGAGGGGATACAGATACGCAGTATTTT. The encoded protein is CASKGGDTDTQYF.

This rearrangement joins TRBV27 to TRBJ2-2, with 10 bases fitting TRBD1. Germline CDR1 reads MNHEY; CDR2 reads SMNVEV (reference sequence). The V segment lost 5 bases and the J segment 2 bases; nucleotides outside the gene matches: 2. This CDR3 spans 15 amino acids. CDR3 DNA sequence: TGTGCCAGCAGTAGGGACAGGGGAAACACCGGGGAGCTGTTTTTT. Protein: CASSRDRGNTGELFF.

The chain employs TRBV27 and TRBJ1-1; no clear D gene. The CDR3 consists of 14 residues. Germline V lookup: CDR1 MNHEY, CDR2 SMNVEV (reference sequence). V gave up 5 bases and J gave up 1 base, with 11 bases separating them. The CDR3, as DNA: TGTGCCAGCAGTAAGTTATGGGGGAACACTGAAGCTTTCTTT. Amino acid sequence: CASSKLWGNTEAFF.

The chain couples TRBV11-2 to TRBJ2-7; the D is unclear. Looked up from germline, CDR1 is SGHAT and CDR2 is FQNNGV. V dropped 0 bases and J dropped 3 bases, with 9 bases sitting between them. This CDR3 contains 14 residues. As DNA, the CDR3 is TGTGCCAGCAGCTTAGATGGGGAACACTACGAGCAGTACTTC. Its translation is CASSLDGEHYEQYF.

This sequence joins TRBV2 and TRBJ1-2; D gene ambiguous. The V end lost 6 bases, the J end lost 8 bases, and 7 bases lay between the germline ends. In germline, CDR1 is SNHLY, CDR2 FYNNEI. The CDR3 extends over 10 amino acids. The CDR3 coding sequence is TGTGCCAGCAGCGGCATGGGCTACACCTTC. Its translation: CASSGMGYTF.

V is TRBV7-2 and J is TRBJ2-5, with D possibly being TRBD2 (6 bases). The germline V gene has CDR1 SGHTA and CDR2 FQGNSA. The CDR3 has 17 amino acids. V was shortened by 5 bases and J by 2 bases, with 21 bases between the two germline ends. The CDR3 coding sequence is TGTGCCAGCAGCCCATCAACCCTTCTGCGGGGACAAGAGACCCAGTACTTC. Protein sequence: CASSPSTLLRGQETQYF.

This chain uses TRBV5-1 with TRBJ1-1, with D unclear. Trimming removed 4 bases from V and 0 bases from J, with 13 bases in between. This CDR3 is 15 amino acids long. The germline gives CDR1 SGHRS, CDR2 YFSETQ. CDR3 nucleotides: TGCGCCAGCAGCCAGCCAGAGAACATGAACACTGAAGCTTTCTTT. It yields the protein CASSQPENMNTEAFF.

The CDR3 loop reads CASSQTTTDYGYTF. In DNA form, the CDR3 reads TGCGCCAGCAGCCAAACTACCACAGACTATGGCTACACCTTC. The chain has TRBV4-1 and TRBJ1-2; no clear D. The CDR3 is 14 residues long. The germline V gene has CDR1 MGHRA and CDR2 YSYEKL. V was shortened by 2 bases and J by 3 bases, with 10 bases between the two germline ends.

A remark on this clone: The same CDR3 arises from other DNA sequences in this sample as well. The chain carries TRBV27 and TRBJ2-7; D gene uncertain. The CDR3 extends over 13 amino acids. Per the germline V gene, CDR1 is MNHEY and CDR2 is SMNVEV (reference sequence). Trimming removed 2 bases at V and 0 bases at J, with 5 bases between. CDR3 in amino acids: CASSLGPSYEQYF. CDR3 coding DNA: TGTGCCAGCAGTTTAGGCCCCTCCTACGAGCAGTACTTC.

The chain couples TRBV7-9 to TRBJ2-7; D unresolved. The germline CDR1 and CDR2 sequences are SEHNR and FQNEAQ (reference sequence). The V gene lost 5 bases and the J gene lost 2 bases, with 10 bases spanning the gap. This CDR3 has 13 amino acids. CDR3 protein: CASSRSPTYEQYF. The CDR3 bases are TGTGCCAGCAGCCGGAGCCCGACCTACGAGCAGTACTTC.

The V gene is TRBV7-8, the J gene TRBJ1-5, with 7 bases fitting TRBD1. CDR3 length: 14 amino acids. The germline V gene has CDR1 SGHVS and CDR2 FQNEAQ. With 5 bases clipped from V and 5 bases from J, the junction kept 6 bases outside the gene matches. The CDR3 here is CASSPEGAYQPQHF. The CDR3 nucleotides are TGTGCCAGCAGCCCTGAGGGGGCCTATCAGCCCCAGCATTTT. The variable domain in full, completed from reference TRBV7-8 and TRBJ1-5, reads GAGVSQSPRYKVAKRGQDVALRCDPISGHVSLFWYQQALGQGPEFLTYFQNEAQLDKSGLPSDRFFAERPEGSVSTLKIQRTQQEDSAVYLCASSPEGAYQPQHFGDGTRLSIL.

Here the CDR3 DNA reads TGTGCCAGCAGCCCAGACAGGGGGCTAGCCACACAAGAGACCCAGTACTTC. Translated: CASSPDRGLATQETQYF. The rearrangement uses TRBV7-9 and TRBJ2-5; 10 nucleotides agree with TRBD1. V dropped 5 bases and J dropped 2; count of bases not matched to a gene: 11. The CDR3 loop spans 17 amino acids. The germline V gene has CDR1 SEHNR and CDR2 FQNEAQ (reference sequence).

This chain links TRBV30 with TRBJ1-5; 7 nucleotides match TRBD1. The trim removed 0 bases at V and 8 bases at J, leaving 10 bases unmatched. CDR1 and CDR2 (germline): GTSNPN, SVGIG (reference sequence). The CDR3 sequence is 15 residues long. The CDR3 nucleotides read TGTGCCTGGAGTGTCTTGGGACAGAACCTAGAGCCCCAGCATTTT. Protein: CAWSVLGQNLEPQHF.

This chain connects TRBV5-1 to TRBJ1-2; D perhaps matches TRBD1 (5 bases). The CDR3 loop spans 15 amino acids. V lost 2 bases and J 7 bases, leaving 18 bases between the germline ends. The germline V gene has CDR1 SGHRS and CDR2 YFSETQ. The CDR3 protein is CASSLNGHGVIGYTF. In nucleotides, the CDR3 is TGCGCCAGCAGCTTAAACGGACACGGGGTCATTGGCTACACCTTC.

This chain links TRBV9 with TRBJ2-2, with 10 bases lining up with TRBD2. Germline V gene sequence: CDR1 SGDLS, CDR2 YYNGEE. V lost 6 bases to trimming and J lost 0 bases; unmatched junction nucleotides: 11. The CDR3 runs to 18 residues. The CDR3, as DNA: TGTGCCAGCAACGACCGGACTAGCGGAGATTCGAACACCGGGGAGCTGTTTTTT. This codes for CASNDRTSGDSNTGELFF. Combining the CDR3 with reference TRBV9 and TRBJ2-2 gives the whole variable domain DSGVTQTPKHLITATGQRVTLRCSPRSGDLSVYWYQQSLDQGLQFLIQYYNGEERAKGNILERFSAQQFPDLHSELNLSSLELGDSALYFCASNDRTSGDSNTGELFFGEGSRLTVL.

Regarding this clone: In the same sample, other DNA sequences code for this CDR3. V and J are TRBV19 and TRBJ2-1, with 10 bases identical to TRBD2. Germline CDR1 LNHDA, CDR2 SQIVND (reference sequence). The CDR3 has 16 amino acids. Trimming took 5 bases from V and 0 from J; bases not matched to a gene: 4. CDR3 in DNA: TGTGCCAGTAGTCTACTAGCGGGGAGCTCCTACAATGAGCAGTTCTTC. Amino acids: CASSLLAGSSYNEQFF.

The V and J genes are TRBV7-9 and TRBJ2-7; D is possibly TRBD1 (5 bases). This CDR3 spans 15 amino acids. Germline V lookup: CDR1 SEHNR, CDR2 FQNEAQ (reference sequence). Trimming removed 5 bases at V and 4 bases at J, with 18 bases between. CDR3 residues: CASSSQEQEPYEQYF. CDR3 in DNA: TGTGCCAGCAGCAGCCAGGAACAGGAACCGTACGAGCAGTACTTC.

The chain has TRBV13 and TRBJ1-1; 10 bases fit TRBD1. Germline V gives CDR1 PRHDT, CDR2 FYEKMQ (reference sequence). Trimming cost V 4 bases and J 10 bases; bases outside gene matches: 12. CDR3 length: 15 amino acids. CDR3 sequence: CASSSESSGTGVAFF. DNA of the CDR3: TGTGCCAGCAGCTCAGAATCATCCGGGACAGGGGTAGCTTTCTTT.